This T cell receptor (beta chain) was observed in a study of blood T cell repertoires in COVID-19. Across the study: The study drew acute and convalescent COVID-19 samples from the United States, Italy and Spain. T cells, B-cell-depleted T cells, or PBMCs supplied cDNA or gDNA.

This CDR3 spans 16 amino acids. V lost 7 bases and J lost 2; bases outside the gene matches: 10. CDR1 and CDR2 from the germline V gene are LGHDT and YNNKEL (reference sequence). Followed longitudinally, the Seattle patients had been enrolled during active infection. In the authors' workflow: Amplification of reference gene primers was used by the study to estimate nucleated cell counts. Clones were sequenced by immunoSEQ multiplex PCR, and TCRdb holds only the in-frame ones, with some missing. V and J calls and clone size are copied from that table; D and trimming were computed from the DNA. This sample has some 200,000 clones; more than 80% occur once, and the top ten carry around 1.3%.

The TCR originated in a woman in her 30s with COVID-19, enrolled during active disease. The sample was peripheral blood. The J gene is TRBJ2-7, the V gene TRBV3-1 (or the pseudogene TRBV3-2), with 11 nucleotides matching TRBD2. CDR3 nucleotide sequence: TGTGCCAGCAAGAGGACTAGCGGGTTCACAACCTACGAGCAGTACTTC. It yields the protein CASKRTSGFTTYEQYF.